A single sample gave rise to the 20 T cell receptor beta chains below, sequenced in a study of Ad26.COV2.S vaccination and SARS-CoV-2 variants (dated by TCRdb to the early 2020s). In light of the paper, this sample's treatment or condition label describes: over 15 received Ad26.COV2.S at low or high dose, single or two shots; 5 received placebo; per-sample allocation not given. For vaccine and placebo recipients, repertoires were sequenced using samples collected on day 63 after the first injection. The protocol used for the library was the immunoSEQ multiplex PCR assay. The clones in this table, taken by TCRdb from immuneACCESS, are in-frame only. Not every clone is retained; where verified, under half of the shortfall comes from an unresolved V gene, and the cause of the rest is unknown. The sample includes about 350,000 clones, with 80% to 90% observed a single time. Jointly, the top ten make up about 10% of the sample.

Specimen: peripheral blood, collected in a trial of Ad26.COV2.S vaccine versus placebo. These receptors originate from a person aged 18-60 years who received the Ad26.COV2.S COVID-19 vaccine or a placebo.

This sequence joins TRBV2 and TRBJ2-5; D is unclear. CDR3 length equals 11 residues. CDR1 SNHLY and CDR2 FYNNEI come from the germline V gene. V was pared by 1 base and J by 8 bases, with 5 bases between. The CDR3 loop is CASSEEDTQYF. The CDR3 nucleotides are TGTGCCAGCAGTGAAGAGGACACCCAGTACTTC.

The V call is TRBV5-4, the J call TRBJ1-1; D is possibly TRBD1 (5 bases). Looked up from germline, CDR1 is SGHNT and CDR2 is YYREEE (reference sequence). The CDR3 consists of 14 residues. The germline V and J ends were trimmed by 4 bases and 1 base, with 11 bases remaining between them. The CDR3 here is CASSVSQGNTEAFF. For the CDR3, the DNA is TGTGCCAGCAGCGTTTCTCAGGGGAACACTGAAGCTTTCTTT.

The chain is built from TRBV7-3 and TRBJ2-2; maybe TRBD1 (5 bases). V lost 1 base and J lost 1, with 13 bases in between. CDR1 is SGHTA, CDR2 FQGTGA, per germline. This CDR3 region has 17 residues. CDR3 residues: CASSLIGDSRNTGELFF. The CDR3 nucleotides read TGTGCCAGCAGCTTAATAGGTGACAGCCGGAACACCGGGGAGCTGTTTTTT.

The genes are TRBV27 and TRBJ2-4, with D perhaps TRBD2 (6 bases). V was clipped by 6 bases and J by 9 bases, with 21 bases between them. CDR1 is MNHEY and CDR2 is SMNVEV in the germline V gene (reference sequence). The CDR3 is 15 residues long. The CDR3 sequence is CASSLTRGGGGIQYF. The DNA of the CDR3 is TGTGCCAGCAGCCTTACCCGGGGAGGTGGTGGCATTCAGTACTTC.

The J gene is TRBJ1-4, the V gene TRBV14; weak D call: TRBD1 (6 bases). Germline values: CDR1 SGHDN, CDR2 FVKESK. With 4 bases removed from V and 3 bases from J, the gap between germline ends came to 12 bases. The CDR3 runs to 15 residues. CDR3 residues: CASSPSRGANEKLFF. CDR3 bases: TGTGCCAGCAGCCCGTCCAGGGGAGCTAATGAAAAACTGTTTTTT.

V usage is TRBV11-1 and J usage is TRBJ2-7; D uncertain. V lost 4 bases and J lost 6, with 16 bases in between. The CDR3 has 14 residues. The germline CDR1 and CDR2 sequences are SGHAT and FQDESV (reference sequence). The DNA of the CDR3 is TGTGCCAGCAGCTCCCCCGCCCGGGTGGGCGAGCAGTACTTC. The encoded protein is CASSSPARVGEQYF.

This clone was found a few times. This rearrangement joins TRBV7-8 to TRBJ2-7; D remains unclear. CDR3 length: 13 amino acids. CDR1 is SGHVS and CDR2 is FQNEAQ in the germline V gene. V gave up 1 base and J gave up 4 bases, with 8 bases separating them. CDR3 sequence: CASSLVQFYEQYF. The CDR3 DNA is TGTGCCAGCAGCTTAGTTCAGTTTTACGAGCAGTACTTC. Complete variable domain (other parts from reference TRBV7-8 and TRBJ2-7): GAGVSQSPRYKVAKRGQDVALRCDPISGHVSLFWYQQALGQGPEFLTYFQNEAQLDKSGLPSDRFFAERPEGSVSTLKIQRTQQEDSAVYLCASSLVQFYEQYFGPGTRLTVT.

V usage is TRBV9 and J usage is TRBJ1-6; TRBD1 aligns across 8 bases. V was clipped by 2 bases and J by 3 bases; unmatched bases: 4. Germline V gene data show CDR1 as SGDLS and CDR2 as YYNGEE. This CDR3 contains 16 residues. This CDR3 reads CASSVDGQGYNSPLHF. The CDR3 DNA reads TGTGCCAGCAGCGTCGATGGACAGGGCTATAATTCACCCCTCCACTTT.

The DNA of the CDR3 is TGTGCCAGCTCACCCGCAGGGGTGGAGCAGTACTTC. It encodes CASSPAGVEQYF. V usage is TRBV18 and J usage is TRBJ2-7; TRBD1 is a possible D gene (6 bases). Trimming stripped 3 bases from V and 7 bases from J, with 10 bases between. The CDR3 runs to 12 residues. Germline loops: CDR1 KGHSH, CDR2 LQKENI.

This chain connects TRBV16 to TRBJ2-3; tentatively, D is TRBD2 (6 bases). V gave up 4 bases and J gave up 5 bases, with 13 bases separating them. The CDR3 totals 14 residues. Germline V lookup: CDR1 KGHSY, CDR2 FQNENV. DNA for the CDR3: TGTGCCAGCAGCCTAACTAGCTACGGAGATACGCAGTATTTT. Translating gives CASSLTSYGDTQYF.

This chain uses TRBV6-5 with TRBJ1-5; D possibly corresponds to TRBD1 (6 bases). CDR1 and CDR2 (germline): MNHEY, SVGAGI. The CDR3 has 15 residues. V was cut by 10 bases and J by 4 bases, with 20 bases left in between. The CDR3 nucleotides are TGTGCCACTTCCCTGGGGGCAGGGAATAATCAGCCCCAGCATTTT. Its protein product is CATSLGAGNNQPQHF.

This chain joins TRBV6-1 and TRBJ2-7; 10 bases are a match to TRBD2. This CDR3 region has 16 residues. V was clipped by 4 bases and J by 6 bases; unmatched bases: 12. Germline V lookup: CDR1 MNHNS, CDR2 SASEGT. The CDR3 bases are TGTGCCAGCAGTGCCCGTCACGGGACTAGCGTCCGCGAGCAGTACTTC. This codes for CASSARHGTSVREQYF.

The chain combines TRBV6-5 with TRBJ2-7; 11 bases match TRBD2. The ends lost 6 bases at V and 0 bases at J; junction bases unmatched: 4. This CDR3 has 15 residues. CDR1 MNHEY and CDR2 SVGAGI come from the germline V gene. DNA of the CDR3: TGTGCCAGCAGCCCCCTAGCGGGGGGCTCCTACGAGCAGTACTTC. The encoded protein is CASSPLAGGSYEQYF.

The rearrangement links TRBV6-5 to TRBJ2-3, with D maybe TRBD1 (6 bases). The CDR3 has 15 residues. V lost 0 bases, J lost 0 bases, and 7 bases lay in between. In germline, CDR1 is MNHEY, CDR2 SVGAGI. The DNA for the CDR3 is TGTGCCAGCAGTTACTCGGGGGCAAGCACAGATACGCAGTATTTT. This translates into CASSYSGASTDTQYF.

Written as DNA, the CDR3 is TGTGCCAGTAGCGACCGGACAGGGGGTTTTGGCTACACCTTC. Protein product: CASSDRTGGFGYTF. This sequence joins TRBV19 and TRBJ1-2; 10 bases fit TRBD1. Germline V gives CDR1 LNHDA, CDR2 SQIVND (reference sequence). Germline trimming cut 6 bases from V and 7 bases from J; bases unmatched to any gene: 8. The CDR3 is made up of 14 amino acids.

This chain connects TRBV10-1 to TRBJ2-3, with 10 nucleotides matching TRBD1. The CDR3 spans 15 residues. J gave up 2 bases and V 4 bases, and 3 bases lay outside the gene matches. Germline CDR1 and CDR2: WNHNN and SYGVQD (reference sequence). The chain's CDR3 is CASSAGQGITDTQYF. CDR3 nucleotides: TGCGCCAGCAGTGCGGGACAGGGGATCACAGATACGCAGTATTTT.

The chain employs TRBV2 and TRBJ2-7, with 11 bases lining up with TRBD2. With 1 base clipped from V and 2 bases from J, the junction kept 1 base outside the gene matches. This CDR3 region has 15 residues. Germline CDR1 reads SNHLY; CDR2 reads FYNNEI. Here the CDR3 DNA reads TGTGCCAGCAGTGAAGGACTAGCGGGAACCTACGAGCAGTACTTC. Its protein is CASSEGLAGTYEQYF.

The V and J genes are TRBV4-1 and TRBJ1-5; TRBD1 matches at 7 bases. Germline loops: CDR1 MGHRA, CDR2 YSYEKL. The ends lost 5 bases at V and 6 bases at J; junction bases unmatched: 10. The CDR3 has 15 amino acids. The DNA for the CDR3 is TGCGCCAGCAGCAGGGAGGGGGCTGAGGGTCAGCCCCAGCATTTT. As protein: CASSREGAEGQPQHF.

This clone was seen a few times. This chain connects TRBV7-9 to TRBJ2-7, with 8 nucleotides matching TRBD1. V was clipped by 6 bases and J by 6 bases; unmatched bases: 4. The CDR3 length is 12 residues. The germline V gene encodes CDR1 SEHNR and CDR2 FQNEAQ (reference sequence). In nucleotides, the CDR3 is TGTGCCAGCAGTCGAGACAGGGGCGAGCAGTACTTC. Protein: CASSRDRGEQYF.

The V gene is TRBV4-3, the J gene TRBJ2-5; D is perhaps TRBD1 or TRBD2 (7 bases each). The CDR3 is made up of 13 amino acids. V dropped 4 bases and J dropped 9 bases, with 15 bases sitting between them. The germline CDR1 and CDR2 sequences are LGHNA and YSLEER. CDR3 nucleotide sequence: TGCGCCAGCAGCCCCAAGGCAGGGGGGGCCCAGTACTTC. It encodes CASSPKAGGAQYF.